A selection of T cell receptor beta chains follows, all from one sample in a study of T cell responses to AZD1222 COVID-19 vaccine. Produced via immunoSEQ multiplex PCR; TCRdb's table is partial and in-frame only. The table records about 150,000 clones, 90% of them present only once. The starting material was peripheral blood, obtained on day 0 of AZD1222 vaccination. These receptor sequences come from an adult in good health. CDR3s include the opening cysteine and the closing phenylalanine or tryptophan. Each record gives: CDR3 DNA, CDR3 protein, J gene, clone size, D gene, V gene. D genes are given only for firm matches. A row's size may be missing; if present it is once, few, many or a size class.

TGTGCCAGTAGTGCGAGAGGGCGTTTCTCTGGAAACACCATATATTTT CASSARGRFSGNTIYF TRBJ1-3 - - TRBV19
TGTGCCAGTAGTACTCTAGATACCTACGAGCAGTACTTC CASSTLDTYEQYF TRBJ2-7 - - TRBV19
TGTGCCAGCAGCCTTGTAGGGACAGGGTCCTACGAGCAGTACTTC CASSLVGTGSYEQYF TRBJ2-7 - TRBD1 TRBV27
TGTGCCAGCAGCAAAACCCAAACTAGCGATATCACAGATACGCAGTATTTT CASSKTQTSDITDTQYF TRBJ2-3 - TRBD2 TRBV9
TGTGCCAGCAGTTACCACCTCCCGGGGGCGTCCACCGGGGAGCTGTTTTTT CASSYHLPGASTGELFF TRBJ2-2 - - TRBV28
TGTGCCAGCTCACTGGGACTAGCGGGGATCTCCTACGAGCAGTACTTC CASSLGLAGISYEQYF TRBJ2-7 - TRBD2 TRBV18
TGTGCCACCAGTGGAACAGGGGAGCAAGAGACCCAGTACTTC CATSGTGEQETQYF TRBJ2-5 once TRBD1 TRBV24-1
TGCGCCAGCAGCTCAACCTCTTTTAGCGGGAGGTCTTCAGATACGCAGTATTTT CASSSTSFSGRSSDTQYF TRBJ2-3 - TRBD2 TRBV5-1
TGTGCCAGCAGCCCATCCGGACAGCAAGAGACCCAGTACTTC CASSPSGQQETQYF TRBJ2-5 - - TRBV5-8
TGCAGCGTTGCAGGGGGCGATGGGGAAAAACTGTTTTTT CSVAGGDGEKLFF TRBJ1-4 - TRBD1 TRBV29-1
TGCAGCGCCTCGGGGAGTACCCACTATGGCTACACCTTC CSASGSTHYGYTF TRBJ1-2 once - TRBV29-1
TGCGCCAGCAGCTGGACCGGGACAGGGAGTTCCTCCTACGAGCAGTACTTC CASSWTGTGSSSYEQYF TRBJ2-7 - TRBD1 TRBV5-1
TGTGCCAGTAGTATAGCTTGGTCCCGGAGGGGGACCAGATTCGGCTACACCTTC CASSIAWSRRGTRFGYTF TRBJ1-2 - - TRBV19